There are a few counts of the clone carrying this T cell receptor beta chain. Its antigen remains unknown. The source of the sample is a study of identical twins. Findings and caveats of the study: Rather than following the same donors, the conclusions depended on cross-sectional statistical analysis. The abundant beta clonotypes from cord blood had fewer insertions, and memory repertoires had none of this. The study found excess low generation probability among twin-shared out-of-frame alpha sequences.

The CDR3 is 15 amino acids. The V and J ends lost 8 bases and 1 base respectively, with 16 bases between them. Germline CDR1 is ENHRY and CDR2 is SYGVKD. Unique molecular identifiers were present on the cDNA, and a universal primer site came from template switching. TCRdb fed the 5' RACE reads into MiXCR, producing one record per CDR3 protein. The repertoire consists of around 1.7 million distinct CDR3 sequences, with about 32% occurring once and the leading ten covering about 0.25%. The genes are TRBV10-3 and TRBJ2-3; D uncertain. The TCR was taken from a newborn girl in good health. The sample consisted of cord blood. CDR3: CAILGGQVGTDTQYF. In DNA form, the CDR3 reads TGTGCCATCCTGGGTGGGCAGGTAGGCACAGATACGCAGTATTTT.